Each of the 15 T cell receptor beta chains below was sequenced from the same sample in a study. TCRdb re-called the RT-PCR reads with MiXCR, one entry per CDR3 protein. Of fewer than 800,000 distinct CDR3 sequences in the sample, 12% to 15% were seen once. The material sequenced was memory CD4+ T cells from blood. These receptors were taken from a female donor in good health, serving as a healthy control.

This clonotype was recorded at least ten times. The chain combines TRBV27 with TRBJ1-4; D is undetermined. V gave up 2 bases and J gave up 3 bases, with 7 bases separating them. Germline V lookup: CDR1 MNHEY, CDR2 SMNVEV (reference sequence). This CDR3 is built from 14 residues. CDR3: CASSLGDANEKLFF. The CDR3 nucleotides are TGTGCCAGCAGTTTAGGTGACGCTAATGAAAAACTGTTTTTT.

This clonotype was recorded a few times. This chain links TRBV7-3 with TRBJ2-1, with 9 bases lining up with TRBD1. Per germline, CDR1 SGHTA and CDR2 FQGTGA. This CDR3 is built from 14 residues. With 2 bases clipped from V and 9 bases from J, the junction kept 5 bases outside the gene matches. The CDR3 nucleotides read TGTGCCAGCAGCTTATACAGGGGGCAGTTTGAGCAGTTCTTC. Its translation: CASSLYRGQFEQFF.

The J gene is TRBJ2-2, the V gene TRBV25-1; 12 nucleotides match TRBD1. With V trimmed by 5 bases and J by 3 bases, 4 bases remained unmatched. Germline CDR1 reads MGHDK; CDR2 reads SYGVNS. The CDR3 extends over 16 amino acids. The CDR3, as DNA: TGTGCCAGCAGTCCCCGGGACAGGGGGCACACCGGGGAGCTGTTTTTT. Translation gives CASSPRDRGHTGELFF.

This clonotype was counted ten times or more. The V call is TRBV20-1, the J call TRBJ2-3; TRBD2 is a possible D gene (10 bases). The V and J ends lost 6 bases and 3 bases respectively, with 28 bases between them. CDR1 is DFQATT and CDR2 is SNEGSKA in the germline V gene (reference sequence). CDR3 size: 18 residues. The CDR3 loop is CSATGGTEAGGITDTQYF. The CDR3 bases are TGCAGTGCAACAGGGGGCACGGAAGCGGGAGGGATAACAGATACGCAGTATTTT.

This clonotype was seen a handful of times. The gene calls are TRBV4-3 and TRBJ2-3; 9 bases fit TRBD2. CDR1 and CDR2 (germline): LGHNA, YSLEER. The ends lost 0 bases at V and 5 bases at J; junction bases unmatched: 12. There are 18 residues in the CDR3. The CDR3 sequence is CASSQESGVAGVRDTQYF. The DNA of the CDR3 is TGCGCCAGCAGCCAAGAGAGCGGCGTAGCGGGAGTTAGAGATACGCAGTATTTT.

The chain uses TRBV15 and TRBJ1-5; D not certain. CDR1 is LNHNV and CDR2 is YYDKDF in the germline V gene (reference sequence). Between the trimmed V and J ends, which lost 5 bases and 4 bases, there was a span of 6 bases. The CDR3 runs to 12 residues. The CDR3, as DNA: TGTGCCACCAGCGGACTGAATCAGCCCCAGCATTTT. This encodes CATSGLNQPQHF. Full variable domain (rest looked up from reference TRBV15 and TRBJ1-5): DAMVIQNPRYQVTQFGKPVTLSCSQTLNHNVMYWYQQKSSQAPKLLFHYYDKDFNNEADTPDNFQSRRPNTSFCFLDIRSPGLGDTAMYLCATSGLNQPQHFGDGTRLSIL.

V is TRBV20-1 and J is TRBJ2-1, with D possibly TRBD2 on 5 matching bases. Trimming pared 6 bases from V and 3 bases from J, leaving 15 bases between. This CDR3 contains 14 residues. Germline assignment: CDR1 DFQATT and CDR2 SNEGSKA (reference sequence). Here the CDR3 DNA reads TGCAGTGCCGCCGGACTGGGCGACTACAATGAGCAGTTCTTC. Its translation: CSAAGLGDYNEQFF.

This clonotype was detected only a few times. The rearrangement links TRBV20-1 to TRBJ1-5; 10 bases are shared with TRBD1. V dropped 0 bases and J dropped 7; count of bases not matched to a gene: 6. Germline CDR1 DFQATT, CDR2 SNEGSKA (reference sequence). The CDR3 runs 15 residues. Here the CDR3 reads CSARDDRGREQPQHF. CDR3 DNA: TGCAGTGCTAGAGATGACAGGGGGCGAGAACAGCCCCAGCATTTT.

This clonotype was recorded a few times. The chain links TRBV20-1 to TRBJ2-7, with D tentatively TRBD1 or TRBD2 (6 bases each). The germline gives CDR1 DFQATT, CDR2 SNEGSKA (reference sequence). The CDR3 runs 15 residues. The V gene lost 3 bases and the J gene lost 2 bases, with 17 bases spanning the gap. The CDR3 spells CSASGFEGGTYEQYF. The CDR3, as DNA: TGCAGTGCTAGTGGGTTCGAGGGGGGAACCTACGAGCAGTACTTC.

This clonotype was seen many times. The chain has TRBV4-2 and TRBJ2-3; D is unclear. The CDR3 has 15 residues. V lost 5 bases, J lost 2 bases, and 14 bases lay in between. CDR1 LGHNA and CDR2 YNFKEQ come from the germline V gene. DNA for the CDR3: TGTGCCAGCAGCAACCCGGTGCACACCACAGATACGCAGTATTTT. Its protein is CASSNPVHTTDTQYF.

At least ten counts were recorded for this clonotype. Compared with germline, one end of the junction differs, possibly owing to a read error. The V gene is TRBV20-1, the J gene TRBJ2-5, with D possibly TRBD2 on 5 matching bases. This CDR3 spans 12 amino acids. Germline lookup yields CDR1 DFQATT and CDR2 SNEGSKA (reference sequence). The CDR3 loop reads CSAVALEGGVCF. Here the CDR3 DNA reads TGCAGTGCCGTAGCACTAGAGGGTGGGGTGTGCTTC.

In this sample, this clonotype turned up a few times. The chain carries TRBV29-1 and TRBJ1-2; D remains unclear. CDR1 and CDR2 (germline): SQVTM, ANQGSEA. The CDR3 runs to 15 residues. The ends were cut back, 3 bases at V and 5 bases at J, with 19 bases in the middle. The CDR3 nucleotides read TGCAGCGTTGACAGACCCCAAGGGAGGTTATATGGCTACACCTTC. It translates to CSVDRPQGRLYGYTF.

This clonotype was seen more than once but under ten times. The rearrangement uses TRBV6-2 or TRBV6-3 and TRBJ1-2, with D uncertain. V shed 5 bases and J shed 3 bases, with 10 bases lying between them. CDR1 MNHEY and CDR2 SVGEGT come from the germline V gene. There are 13 residues in the CDR3. The CDR3 reads CASSQSGYYGYTF. CDR3 bases: TGTGCCAGCAGTCAGAGCGGGTACTATGGCTACACCTTC.

This clonotype was observed a handful of times. This sequence joins TRBV4-1 and TRBJ1-3, with D possibly TRBD1 on 5 matching bases. Germline loops: CDR1 MGHRA, CDR2 YSYEKL. The CDR3 runs to 16 residues. V was shortened by 4 bases and J by 0 bases, with 13 bases between the two germline ends. The CDR3 sequence is CASSRGWGVSGNTIYF. CDR3 in DNA: TGCGCCAGCAGCCGCGGCTGGGGGGTCTCTGGAAACACCATATATTTT.

The J gene is TRBJ2-1, the V gene TRBV28, with 8 positions matching TRBD1. Germline CDR1 is MDHEN and CDR2 is SYDVKM. The CDR3 sequence is 16 residues long. The V segment lost 4 bases and the J segment 6 bases; nucleotides outside the gene matches: 11. The CDR3, as DNA: TGTGCCAGCAGTTCCCACCTCGGGACAGGTTCCAATGAGCAGTTCTTC. Encoded protein: CASSSHLGTGSNEQFF.